A single sample gave rise to the 15 T cell receptor beta chains below, sequenced in a study of cytomegalovirus exposure and HLA in healthy donors. The primer mix had 60 Vbeta and 13 Jbeta primers. Sequencing used immunoSEQ multiplex PCR; TCRdb keeps in-frame clones, though not all of them. This table holds approximately 200,000 clones, around 77% found once. What was sequenced was PBMCs. The source of these receptors is a woman under 30 in good health and CMV-seronegative.

This clone was recorded a few times. The genes are TRBV19 and TRBJ1-5; TRBD1 matches 8 bases. The J segment lost 1 base and the V segment lost 5 bases, leaving 10 bases of the junction unmatched. The CDR3 totals 17 residues. CDR1 LNHDA and CDR2 SQIVND come from the germline V gene (reference sequence). CDR3 nucleotides: TGTGCCAGTAGTTCAACCTACAGGGGGGGAAGCAATCAGCCCCAGCATTTT. This gives the protein CASSSTYRGGSNQPQHF.

The gene calls are TRBV7-2 and TRBJ2-7; TRBD2 matches 14 bases. CDR3 length equals 14 residues. Germline trimming cut 5 bases from V and 5 bases from J; bases unmatched to any gene: 2. From germline, CDR1 is SGHTA and CDR2 FQGNSA. The CDR3 DNA is TGTGCCAGCAGCCTGGGACTAGCGGGAGACGAGCAGTACTTC. It specifies CASSLGLAGDEQYF. The entire variable domain, with the rest obtained from reference TRBV7-2 and TRBJ2-7, is as follows: GAGVSQSPSNKVTEKGKDVELRCDPISGHTALYWYRQSLGQGLEFLIYFQGNSAPDKSGLPSDRFSAERTGGSVSTLTIQRTQQEDSAVYLCASSLGLAGDEQYFGPGTRLTVT.

V gene TRBV6-6 combines with J gene TRBJ2-3; D might be TRBD1 (6 bases). This CDR3 has 15 residues. Deletions cut 5 bases from V and 1 base from J, with 13 bases between. The germline gives CDR1 MNHNY, CDR2 SVGAGI (reference sequence). The CDR3: CASSAVAGGTDTQYF. DNA for the CDR3: TGTGCCAGCAGTGCGGTGGCAGGGGGCACAGATACGCAGTATTTT.

The V gene is TRBV4-1, the J gene TRBJ2-7; no clear D. CDR3 length: 15 residues. The germline V and J ends were trimmed by 1 base and 0 bases, with 10 bases remaining between them. The germline V gene encodes CDR1 MGHRA and CDR2 YSYEKL. CDR3 protein: CASSQVFLSSYEQYF. CDR3 DNA: TGCGCCAGCAGCCAAGTCTTTTTGAGCTCCTACGAGCAGTACTTC.

The chain uses TRBV25-1 and TRBJ1-4, with no clear D. The CDR3 loop spans 13 amino acids. The germline V and J ends were trimmed by 10 bases and 4 bases, with 13 bases remaining between them. Germline CDR1 MGHDK, CDR2 SYGVNS. The CDR3 spells CATRPGFNEKLFF. CDR3 bases: TGTGCCACCAGACCAGGTTTTAATGAAAAACTGTTTTTT.

The chain joins TRBV7-8 to TRBJ2-2; D is possibly TRBD1 (7 bases). Trimming stripped 5 bases from V and 5 bases from J, with 18 bases between. Germline V lookup: CDR1 SGHVS, CDR2 FQNEAQ. The CDR3 spans 16 residues. CDR3 sequence reads: CASSPFSQGGTGELFF. CDR3 DNA: TGTGCCAGCAGCCCCTTCTCCCAGGGGGGAACCGGGGAGCTGTTTTTT.

The rearrangement joins TRBV19 to TRBJ1-6; the D gene is possibly TRBD1 (6 bases). The CDR3 covers 18 residues. The germline gives CDR1 LNHDA, CDR2 SQIVND (reference sequence). Trimming pared 2 bases from V and 0 bases from J, leaving 14 bases between. This CDR3 reads CASSIRTAFSSYNSPLHF. The CDR3 nucleotides are TGTGCCAGTAGTATACGGACAGCTTTTAGCTCCTATAATTCACCCCTCCACTTT.

The chain employs TRBV27 and TRBJ2-7; 10 positions match TRBD1. The V segment lost 5 bases and the J segment 7 bases; nucleotides outside the gene matches: 11. The CDR3 covers 15 residues. Per the germline V gene, CDR1 is MNHEY and CDR2 is SMNVEV (reference sequence). The CDR3 sequence is CASSRPGQGRYEQYF. CDR3 in DNA: TGTGCCAGCAGTCGACCGGGACAGGGGAGGTATGAGCAGTACTTC.

The chain uses TRBV5-1 and TRBJ1-5; D remains ambiguous. Trimming left V 4 bases short and J 1 base short, with 12 bases between. CDR1 and CDR2 (germline): SGHRS, YFSETQ. This CDR3 comprises 15 residues. The CDR3 is CASSAEGRSNQPQHF. The CDR3 region has the DNA TGCGCCAGCAGCGCTGAAGGGAGAAGCAATCAGCCCCAGCATTTT.

The table lists this clone with a count of one. This chain connects TRBV30 to TRBJ1-1; no definite D call. V was clipped by 0 bases and J by 4 bases, with 12 bases between them. In germline, CDR1 is GTSNPN, CDR2 SVGIG (reference sequence). The CDR3 consists of 14 residues. The CDR3 is CAWSVDLGSTEAFF. The CDR3, as DNA: TGTGCCTGGAGTGTGGACCTCGGGAGCACTGAAGCTTTCTTT.

This chain uses TRBV5-1 with TRBJ1-4; 8 bases match TRBD1. The CDR3 covers 15 residues. V was clipped by 3 bases and J by 5 bases; unmatched bases: 6. Germline-derived CDR1 and CDR2 are SGHRS and YFSETQ. The CDR3 region has the DNA TGCGCCAGCAGCTCTTCAGGGGGCCCAAATGAAAAACTGTTTTTT. This encodes CASSSSGGPNEKLFF.

The chain is built from TRBV5-1 and TRBJ2-5; no definite D call. V lost 4 bases to trimming and J lost 2 bases, with 6 bases between them. CDR3 length: 12 residues. Germline loops: CDR1 SGHRS, CDR2 YFSETQ. This CDR3 reads CASSIYQETQYF. In DNA, the CDR3 is TGCGCCAGCAGCATATATCAAGAGACCCAGTACTTC.

The V gene is TRBV15, the J gene TRBJ2-1; 10 bases are a match to TRBD1. Germline assignment: CDR1 LNHNV and CDR2 YYDKDF (reference sequence). Unmatched junction bases numbered 3, after V lost 3 bases and J lost 7 bases. CDR3 length: 14 residues. The CDR3 DNA is TGTGCCACCAGCAGGACGGGACAGGGGAATGAGCAGTTCTTC. It specifies CATSRTGQGNEQFF.

The rearrangement uses TRBV5-1 and TRBJ2-5; 10 nucleotides agree with TRBD2. The CDR3 is made up of 16 amino acids. After removal of 7 bases from V and 5 bases from J, the junction contained 14 bases not matched to a gene. Germline values: CDR1 SGHRS, CDR2 YFSETQ. CDR3 in DNA: TGCGCCAGCTCGTCCGGGACTAGCGAGTGGGCGGAGACCCAGTACTTC. It codes for CASSSGTSEWAETQYF.

This clone appeared a single time. A read error may produce the germline difference seen at one junction end. V and J are TRBV5-1 and TRBJ2-5, with TRBD2 as a possible D gene (5 bases). The CDR3 consists of 13 residues. Germline loops: CDR1 SGHRS, CDR2 YFSETQ. CDR3 loop: CASSRTDQGTQYF. CDR3 DNA: TGCGCCAGCAGCCGGACTGACCAAGGGACCCAGTACTTC.